These T cell receptor beta chains were read from a single sample in a study of shared clonotypes between healthy human individuals. Assay: immunoSEQ multiplex PCR; the TCRdb copy retains only in-frame clones and omits some. The sample carries over a million clones, more than 65% recorded once. The specimen was memory CD4+ T cells sorted from blood. These receptors all come from a man younger than 35 in good health. CDR3s include the opening cysteine and the closing phenylalanine or tryptophan. The order of the fields is J gene, clone size, V gene, D gene, CDR3 protein, CDR3 DNA. The D gene is left open where the match is weak. Clone size is not always given. Where it is, it says once, few, many or a class for expanded clones.

TRBJ1-2 NA TRBV7-2 NA CASSLVQQGLSGYTF TGTGCCAGCAGCTTAGTCCAACAGGGTTTGTCGGGCTACACCTTC
TRBJ1-2 few TRBV20-1 NA CSARDNGYTF TGCAGTGCTAGGGATAATGGCTACACCTTC
TRBJ2-5 NA TRBV11-2 TRBD2 CASSSISGDETQYF TGTGCCAGCAGTTCAATTAGCGGGGACGAGACCCAGTACTTC
TRBJ1-1 once TRBV7-2 NA CASSLPGGSMNTEAFF TGTGCCAGCAGCTTGCCTGGCGGGTCCATGAACACTGAAGCTTTCTTT
TRBJ2-3 NA TRBV20-1 NA CSANRGTQYF TGCAGTGCGAACCGGGGAACGCAGTATTTT
TRBJ1-5 NA TRBV27 NA CASSGTLGGPQHF TGTGCCAGCTCCGGGACCCTAGGTGGTCCCCAGCATTTT
TRBJ1-4 NA TRBV5-1 NA CASSLGTQAGEKLFF TGCGCCAGCAGCTTGGGGACCCAGGCGGGAGAAAAACTGTTTTTT
TRBJ2-1 once TRBV4-2 TRBD2 CASSQGLAGPTYNEQFF TGTGCCAGCAGCCAAGGACTAGCGGGACCCACCTACAATGAGCAGTTCTTC
TRBJ2-1 NA TRBV7-9 TRBD2 CASSSWRGTYNEQFF TGTGCCAGCAGCTCCTGGCGGGGGACTTACAATGAGCAGTTCTTC
TRBJ1-1 NA TRBV5-1 NA CASSPGGASTEAFF TGCGCCAGCAGCCCGGGGGGGGCCAGCACTGAAGCTTTCTTT
TRBJ1-1 NA TRBV6-1 NA CASSVTRGDTEAFF TGTGCCAGCAGTGTAACTCGGGGGGACACTGAAGCTTTCTTT
TRBJ2-5 NA TRBV9 NA CASSPGHTQETQYF TGTGCCAGCAGCCCGGGACATACACAAGAGACCCAGTACTTC
TRBJ1-1 NA TRBV5-4 TRBD1 CASRQQGMNTEAFF TGTGCCAGCAGGCAACAGGGGATGAACACTGAAGCTTTCTTT
TRBJ2-7 NA TRBV2 NA CASEPSLSSYEQYF TGTGCCAGCGAACCTTCGTTGAGCTCCTACGAGCAGTACTTC
TRBJ1-2 once TRBV10-3 NA CATKTGLVYGYTF TGTGCCACTAAGACAGGTCTCGTCTATGGCTACACCTTC
TRBJ1-1 NA TRBV6-5 NA CASSWGGDTEAFF TGTGCCAGCAGTTGGGGAGGGGACACTGAAGCTTTCTTT
TRBJ2-6 NA TRBV19 TRBD2 CASSIAPGRASSGANVLTF TGTGCCAGTAGTATAGCCCCGGGGAGGGCTAGCTCTGGGGCCAACGTCCTGACTTTC
TRBJ2-7 many TRBV7-9 NA CASSLPGAYEQYF TGTGCCAGCAGCCTCCCCGGAGCCTACGAGCAGTACTTC
TRBJ1-6 NA TRBV6-5 NA CASTLDSNSPLHF TGTGCCAGCACCTTGGACAGTAATTCACCCCTCCACTTT
TRBJ2-5 once TRBV5-1 NA CASSPEQGRETQYF TGCGCCAGCAGTCCGGAGCAGGGGCGAGAGACCCAGTACTTC
TRBJ2-1 few TRBV5-6 TRBD2 CAKTMSGRSYNEQFF TGTGCCAAAACCATGAGCGGGAGGAGCTACAATGAGCAGTTCTTC
TRBJ1-1 NA TRBV6-5 NA CASSRSEAFF TGTGCCAGCAGTCGGTCTGAAGCTTTCTTT
TRBJ1-1 NA TRBV5-4 NA CASSSQGGTEAFF TGTGCCAGCAGCTCACAGGGCGGCACTGAAGCTTTCTTT
TRBJ2-7 NA TRBV7-8 NA CASSFADLYEQYF TGTGCCAGCAGCTTCGCAGACCTCTACGAGCAGTACTTC
TRBJ2-5 few TRBV2 NA CASSEEGRKTQYF TGTGCCAGCAGTGAAGAGGGCCGGAAGACCCAGTACTTC
TRBJ1-1 NA TRBV28 TRBD1 CASSLPIQGVRTEAFF TGTGCCAGCAGTTTACCCATACAGGGGGTTCGAACTGAAGCTTTCTTT
TRBJ2-1 few TRBV7-7 TRBD2 CASSPGTSGRAWEQFF TGTGCTAGCAGCCCGGGGACTAGCGGGAGGGCGTGGGAGCAGTTCTTC
TRBJ2-5 NA TRBV15 TRBD2 CATSRVGRDAAQYF TGTGCCACCAGCAGAGTGGGGAGGGATGCCGCCCAGTACTTC
TRBJ2-1 NA TRBV7-2 NA CASSLAGSGLYNEQFF TGTGCCAGCAGCTTAGCAGGGTCAGGGCTCTACAATGAGCAGTTCTTC
TRBJ1-4 NA TRBV30 NA CACLQAGNEKLFF TGTGCCTGCCTGCAGGCGGGAAATGAAAAACTGTTTTTT
TRBJ1-4 NA TRBV27 NA CASSLQGLTNEKLFF TGTGCCAGCAGTTTACAGGGACTGACGAATGAAAAACTGTTTTTT
TRBJ2-7 NA TRBV5-6 NA CASSRRRTDPYEQYF TGTGCCAGCAGCCGTAGACGGACGGATCCCTACGAGCAGTACTTC
TRBJ2-3 NA TRBV4-1 TRBD1 CASSPFGKGAPNTQYF TGCGCCAGCAGCCCTTTCGGGAAGGGGGCGCCTAATACGCAGTATTTT
TRBJ1-2 NA TRBV18 NA CASSPGSGYGYTF TGTGCCAGCTCACCAGGGTCGGGGTATGGCTACACCTTC
TRBJ1-2 NA TRBV7-8 NA CASSLRGRDGYTF TGTGCCAGCAGCTTGCGCGGGAGAGATGGCTACACCTTC
TRBJ1-4 NA TRBV2 TRBD1 CASRDRESSGEKLFF TGTGCCAGTCGGGACAGGGAGTCAAGTGGTGAAAAACTGTTTTTT
TRBJ1-5 many TRBV18 NA CASSDGNQPQHF TGTGCCAGCTCAGACGGGAATCAGCCCCAGCATTTT
TRBJ2-5 NA TRBV9 NA CASSVADQETQYF TGTGCCAGCAGCGTAGCTGACCAAGAGACCCAGTACTTC